The 27 T cell receptor beta chains below come from one sample, sequenced in a study of vaccination and CD4 T cells after COVID-19. Sequencing of the DNA from cultured CD4+ T cells was carried out with the Oncomine TCR Beta short-read assay. Via MiXCR, TCRdb re-called the PCR reads, giving one row per CDR3 protein. The sample lists about 14,000 distinct CDR3 sequences; 40% to 55% were seen once. For these TCRs, the target antigens are not known. The treatment here: approximately nine-day PBMC culture with coronavirus spike peptide pools or control peptides (ViraFEST assay). The sequencing used CD4+ T cells from blood, cultured in vitro, collected after SARS-CoV-2 vaccination. The receptor source for this set is a human donor who had recovered from COVID-19.

This clonotype appeared a few times. The V gene is TRBV27, the J gene TRBJ2-1, with TRBD1 matching 11 bases. Trimming removed 5 bases from V and 4 bases from J; junction bases left unmatched: 10. CDR1 is MNHEY, CDR2 SMNVEV, per germline (reference sequence). This CDR3 is 17 amino acids long. CDR3 residues: CASSPGTGGGLYNEQFF. The CDR3 DNA reads as TGTGCCAGCAGTCCGGGGACAGGGGGAGGCCTTTACAATGAGCAGTTCTTC.

The chain employs TRBV10-2 and TRBJ2-4; D gene ambiguous. This CDR3 has 13 amino acids. Trimming removed 5 bases at V and 2 bases at J, with 7 bases between. Germline values: CDR1 WSHSY, CDR2 SAAADI. The CDR3 region has the DNA TGCGCCAGCAGTACGGATTCCAAAAACATTCAGTACTTC. It specifies CASSTDSKNIQYF.

This clonotype has just a few counts. The chain recombines TRBV21-1 with TRBJ2-2; the D segment call TRBD2 is taken from the table without a DNA check. TRBV21-1 is a listed pseudogene. The CDR3 has 17 residues. The CDR3 nucleotides are TGTGCCAGCACCCCTGAACCGGGACTAGCCAACACCGGGGAGCTGTTTTTT. This translates into CASTPEPGLANTGELFF.

This clonotype is medium-sized within its sample. The chain employs TRBV7-2 and TRBJ2-3; a possible D gene is TRBD2 (5 bases). Germline V lookup: CDR1 SGHTA, CDR2 FQGNSA. The germline V and J ends were trimmed by 8 bases and 1 base, with 16 bases remaining between them. CDR3 length equals 15 residues. CDR3 residues: CASSSFGGGTDTQYF. CDR3 DNA: TGTGCCAGCTCCAGTTTCGGAGGTGGCACAGATACGCAGTATTTT.

This clonotype was seen more than once but under ten times. CDR3 in DNA: TGTGCCACCAGTGATCGTTTTAACTTAGCGAGGGGTCAAGAGACCCAGTACTTC. Its translation is CATSDRFNLARGQETQYF. This rearrangement joins TRBV24-1 to TRBJ2-5; tentatively, D is TRBD1 or TRBD2 (5 bases each). This CDR3 has 18 residues. The V end was cut by 3 bases, the J end by 2 bases, with 21 bases between. From germline, CDR1 is KGHDR and CDR2 SFDVKD.

This clonotype was detected only once. The rearrangement links TRBV4-3 to TRBJ2-3; no firm D call. Germline assignment: CDR1 LGHNA and CDR2 YSLEER. V was cut by 0 bases and J by 8 bases, with 9 bases left in between. The CDR3 runs 13 residues. The CDR3 DNA reads TGCGCCAGCAGCCAAGATCACGACCGTACGCAGTATTTT. This gives the protein CASSQDHDRTQYF.

This clonotype was seen a few times. The chain carries TRBV6-1 and TRBJ2-2; a possible D gene is TRBD2 (6 bases). The CDR3 contains 17 residues. CDR1 is MNHNS and CDR2 is SASEGT in the germline V gene. V was clipped by 6 bases and J by 7 bases, with 24 bases between them. CDR3 DNA: TGTGCCAGCAGCGGGAGACGCCACCGGACACTAGGCGGGGAGCTGTTTTTT. Its protein is CASSGRRHRTLGGELFF.

CDR3 DNA: TGTGCCAGCAGTGACGGCGGCAGCACAGATACGCAGTATTTT. As protein: CASSDGGSTDTQYF. This sequence joins TRBV6-4 and TRBJ2-3; D uncertain. The CDR3 is 14 residues long. The germline gives CDR1 MRHNA, CDR2 SNTAGT. V was trimmed by 2 bases and J by 0 bases, leaving 6 bases between them.

V usage is TRBV12-3 or TRBV12-4 and J usage is TRBJ2-7; tentative D call: TRBD2 (5 bases). V gave up 5 bases and J gave up 8 bases, with 10 bases separating them. The CDR3 runs 11 residues. The CDR3 sequence is CASSSGLQQYF. The CDR3 DNA sequence: TGTGCCAGCAGTAGTGGACTCCAGCAGTACTTC.

This clonotype was detected a few times. This chain joins TRBV24-1 and TRBJ2-3; 10 nucleotides match TRBD2. V shed 4 bases and J 0 bases; nucleotides not matched to a gene: 3. CDR1 is KGHDR, CDR2 SFDVKD, per germline. This CDR3 is built from 16 residues. The DNA for the CDR3 is TGTGCCACCAGTGACCTGACTAGCGGGAGCACAGATACGCAGTATTTT. Its protein is CATSDLTSGSTDTQYF.

V gene TRBV28 combines with J gene TRBJ1-5; D is unresolved. The CDR3 has 14 amino acids. V lost 3 bases and J 0 bases, leaving 6 bases between the germline ends. CDR1 and CDR2 from the germline V gene are MDHEN and SYDVKM. The CDR3 nucleotides are TGTGCCAGCAGTTTGCGGGGTAGCAATCAGCCCCAGCATTTT. Translation: CASSLRGSNQPQHF. The entire variable domain, with the rest obtained from reference TRBV28 and TRBJ1-5, is as follows: DVKVTQSSRYLVKRTGEKVFLECVQDMDHENMFWYRQDPGLGLRLIYFSYDVKMKEKGDIPEGYSVSREKKERFSLILESASTNQTSMYLCASSLRGSNQPQHFGDGTRLSIL.

The chain uses TRBV27 and TRBJ1-1, with D possibly matching TRBD1 (6 bases). Germline values: CDR1 MNHEY, CDR2 SMNVEV (reference sequence). The CDR3 is made up of 13 amino acids. V lost 5 bases, J lost 4 bases, and 11 bases lay in between. CDR3 in amino acids: CASSPETGTEAFF. CDR3 nucleotides: TGTGCCAGCAGTCCGGAGACAGGCACTGAAGCTTTCTTT.

The genes are TRBV7-9 and TRBJ1-4, with a possible D match to TRBD1 (5 bases). The CDR3 is made up of 13 amino acids. Per germline, CDR1 SEHNR and CDR2 FQNEAQ (reference sequence). V was shortened by 2 bases and J by 8 bases, with 9 bases between the two germline ends. Written as DNA, the CDR3 is TGTGCCAGCAGCTTAATGGGGCACGAAAAACTGTTTTTT. Its translation is CASSLMGHEKLFF.

CDR3 in DNA: TGTGCCAGCAGCTCCTTGAACGGCGGGGAGCTGTTTTTT. Its protein is CASSSLNGGELFF. This rearrangement joins TRBV7-9 to TRBJ2-2; D gene unclear. V gave up 4 bases and J gave up 7 bases, with 10 bases separating them. Germline V CDR1 and CDR2: SEHNR, FQNEAQ (reference sequence). This CDR3 spans 13 amino acids.

This clonotype appeared a few times. V is TRBV7-9 and J is TRBJ2-5, with a tentative D call TRBD1 (6 bases). The germline V gene encodes CDR1 SEHNR and CDR2 FQNEAQ (reference sequence). Trimming stripped 2 bases from V and 2 bases from J, with 12 bases between. This CDR3 spans 15 amino acids. In DNA, the CDR3 is TGTGCCAGCAGCTTAAACGACAGGAAACAAGAGACCCAGTACTTC. It yields the protein CASSLNDRKQETQYF.

This chain's CDR3 is CASTKGGADTQYF. The CDR3 DNA reads as TGTGCCAGCACCAAGGGGGGGGCAGATACGCAGTATTTT. V usage is TRBV6-1 and J usage is TRBJ2-3; TRBD2 is a possible D gene (7 bases). Trimming took 7 bases from V and 4 from J, leaving 12 bases between them. Germline assignment: CDR1 MNHNS and CDR2 SASEGT. The CDR3 consists of 13 residues.

The rearrangement joins TRBV2 to TRBJ2-1; 11 nucleotides align to TRBD2. The CDR3 has 14 amino acids. The V and J ends lost 8 bases and 7 bases, in that order; junction bases with no gene match: 7. The germline V gene has CDR1 SNHLY and CDR2 FYNNEI. CDR3 amino acids: CASETSGGFNEQFF. The CDR3 nucleotides are TGTGCCAGCGAAACTAGCGGGGGTTTTAATGAGCAGTTCTTC.

CDR3 protein: CASKGDTVRTQYF. CDR3 sequence (DNA): TGTGCCAGCAAGGGGGACACAGTGCGGACCCAGTACTTC. This chain connects TRBV2 to TRBJ2-5; perhaps TRBD1 as D (6 bases). Germline CDR1 SNHLY, CDR2 FYNNEI. The V end lost 7 bases, the J end lost 7 bases, and 16 bases lay between the germline ends. The CDR3 totals 13 residues. Complete variable domain (other parts from reference TRBV2 and TRBJ2-5): EPEVTQTPSHQVTQMGQEVILRCVPISNHLYFYWYRQILGQKVEFLVSFYNNEISEKSEIFDDQFSVERPDGSNFTLKIRSTKLEDSAMYFCASKGDTVRTQYFGPGTRLLVL.

A few counts support this clonotype. V and J are TRBV20-1 and TRBJ2-3, with D perhaps matching TRBD2 (5 bases). The CDR3 runs to 17 residues. V gave up 3 bases and J gave up 1 base, with 20 bases separating them. Germline CDR1 reads DFQATT; CDR2 reads SNEGSKA (reference sequence). The CDR3 reads CSASHQSGNIRTDTQYF. As DNA, the CDR3 is TGCAGTGCTAGTCACCAATCCGGGAACATTCGCACAGATACGCAGTATTTT.

The chain has TRBV20-1 and TRBJ2-1, with a weak D call TRBD2 (6 bases). The CDR3 sequence is 14 residues long. V shed 6 bases and J shed 3 bases, with 15 bases lying between them. In germline, CDR1 is DFQATT, CDR2 SNEGSKA (reference sequence). CDR3 sequence (DNA): TGCAGTGCCGCCAGACTAGTGTACTACAATGAGCAGTTCTTC. Its translation is CSAARLVYYNEQFF.

A few counts support this clonotype. The chain has TRBV4-1 and TRBJ1-2; D ambiguous. This CDR3 has 15 residues. The germline CDR1 and CDR2 sequences are MGHRA and YSYEKL. V shed 4 bases and J shed 1 base, with 13 bases lying between them. This CDR3 reads CASSPIHGDNYGYTF. The CDR3, as DNA: TGCGCCAGCAGCCCGATCCACGGGGATAACTATGGCTACACCTTC.

J is TRBJ2-1 and V is TRBV20-1, with 9 nucleotides matching TRBD2. Germline loops: CDR1 DFQATT, CDR2 SNEGSKA (reference sequence). The V gene end was trimmed by 0 bases and the J gene end by 3 bases; junction bases not matched to a gene: 9. The CDR3 consists of 17 residues. This CDR3 reads CSARDLGLASNYNEQFF. The CDR3 DNA is TGCAGTGCTAGAGACCTGGGACTAGCCTCCAACTACAATGAGCAGTTCTTC.

This rearrangement joins TRBV27 to TRBJ2-5; perhaps TRBD1 as D (6 bases). Germline V gene sequence: CDR1 MNHEY, CDR2 SMNVEV (reference sequence). V dropped 5 bases and J dropped 2 bases, with 12 bases sitting between them. This CDR3 is built from 14 residues. CDR3 region: CASSTRTVQETQYF. The CDR3 DNA reads as TGTGCCAGCAGTACAAGGACAGTGCAAGAGACCCAGTACTTC.

The genes are TRBV5-8 and TRBJ2-3, with 10 bases lining up with TRBD1. Germline V gene lookup returns CDR1 SGHTS and CDR2 YDEGEE. The V and J ends lost 4 bases and 1 base, in that order; junction bases with no gene match: 3. The CDR3 contains 15 residues. CDR3 amino acids: CASSRDRGRTDTQYF. DNA of the CDR3: TGTGCCAGCAGCCGAGACAGGGGGCGCACAGATACGCAGTATTTT.

This chain uses TRBV28 with TRBJ2-3, with a possible D match to TRBD1 (5 bases). Germline V gives CDR1 MDHEN, CDR2 SYDVKM. The CDR3 runs to 15 residues. Trimming left V 4 bases short and J 2 bases short, with 13 bases between. The CDR3 DNA sequence: TGTGCCAGCAGTTCAGGGTCGGTGGACACAGATACGCAGTATTTT. Translation gives CASSSGSVDTDTQYF.

This chain joins TRBV20-1 and TRBJ2-3; D unresolved. The CDR3 runs 10 residues. The germline V gene encodes CDR1 DFQATT and CDR2 SNEGSKA (reference sequence). The V end lost 5 bases, the J end lost 5 bases, and 5 bases lay between the germline ends. The DNA for the CDR3 is TGCAGTGCTCTTAAAGATACGCAGTATTTT. The encoded protein is CSALKDTQYF.

The V call is TRBV20-1, the J call TRBJ2-5; D tentatively fits TRBD1 or TRBD2 (5 bases each). The CDR3 is 15 amino acids. Germline loops: CDR1 DFQATT, CDR2 SNEGSKA (reference sequence). V was trimmed by 1 base and J by 4 bases, leaving 16 bases between them. The CDR3 loop reads CSARASRGMGETQYF. Written as DNA, the CDR3 is TGCAGTGCTAGAGCCTCTCGGGGCATGGGAGAGACCCAGTACTTC.